Listed here is a single TCR beta chain. The data derive from a study of OX40 agonist ivuxolimab in advanced cancers. V was cut by 2 bases and J by 1 base, with 5 bases left in between. The CDR3 has 13 amino acids. Germline V gene data show CDR1 as MNHEY and CDR2 as SMNVEV (reference sequence). Assay: immunoSEQ multiplex PCR; the TCRdb copy retains only in-frame clones and omits some. The sample shows some 8,200 clones, 75% to 90% of them seen only once. The chain employs TRBV27 and TRBJ1-2, with no clear D. The clonotype was recovered from an adult with an advanced solid tumor such as melanoma, head and neck, liver or kidney cancer. The material was CD4+ or CD8+ T cells sorted from blood, obtained in a trial of the OX40 agonist ivuxolimab. The CDR3 spells CASSLRVNYGYTF. CDR3 nucleotide sequence: TGTGCCAGCAGTTTAAGGGTTAACTATGGCTACACCTTC.